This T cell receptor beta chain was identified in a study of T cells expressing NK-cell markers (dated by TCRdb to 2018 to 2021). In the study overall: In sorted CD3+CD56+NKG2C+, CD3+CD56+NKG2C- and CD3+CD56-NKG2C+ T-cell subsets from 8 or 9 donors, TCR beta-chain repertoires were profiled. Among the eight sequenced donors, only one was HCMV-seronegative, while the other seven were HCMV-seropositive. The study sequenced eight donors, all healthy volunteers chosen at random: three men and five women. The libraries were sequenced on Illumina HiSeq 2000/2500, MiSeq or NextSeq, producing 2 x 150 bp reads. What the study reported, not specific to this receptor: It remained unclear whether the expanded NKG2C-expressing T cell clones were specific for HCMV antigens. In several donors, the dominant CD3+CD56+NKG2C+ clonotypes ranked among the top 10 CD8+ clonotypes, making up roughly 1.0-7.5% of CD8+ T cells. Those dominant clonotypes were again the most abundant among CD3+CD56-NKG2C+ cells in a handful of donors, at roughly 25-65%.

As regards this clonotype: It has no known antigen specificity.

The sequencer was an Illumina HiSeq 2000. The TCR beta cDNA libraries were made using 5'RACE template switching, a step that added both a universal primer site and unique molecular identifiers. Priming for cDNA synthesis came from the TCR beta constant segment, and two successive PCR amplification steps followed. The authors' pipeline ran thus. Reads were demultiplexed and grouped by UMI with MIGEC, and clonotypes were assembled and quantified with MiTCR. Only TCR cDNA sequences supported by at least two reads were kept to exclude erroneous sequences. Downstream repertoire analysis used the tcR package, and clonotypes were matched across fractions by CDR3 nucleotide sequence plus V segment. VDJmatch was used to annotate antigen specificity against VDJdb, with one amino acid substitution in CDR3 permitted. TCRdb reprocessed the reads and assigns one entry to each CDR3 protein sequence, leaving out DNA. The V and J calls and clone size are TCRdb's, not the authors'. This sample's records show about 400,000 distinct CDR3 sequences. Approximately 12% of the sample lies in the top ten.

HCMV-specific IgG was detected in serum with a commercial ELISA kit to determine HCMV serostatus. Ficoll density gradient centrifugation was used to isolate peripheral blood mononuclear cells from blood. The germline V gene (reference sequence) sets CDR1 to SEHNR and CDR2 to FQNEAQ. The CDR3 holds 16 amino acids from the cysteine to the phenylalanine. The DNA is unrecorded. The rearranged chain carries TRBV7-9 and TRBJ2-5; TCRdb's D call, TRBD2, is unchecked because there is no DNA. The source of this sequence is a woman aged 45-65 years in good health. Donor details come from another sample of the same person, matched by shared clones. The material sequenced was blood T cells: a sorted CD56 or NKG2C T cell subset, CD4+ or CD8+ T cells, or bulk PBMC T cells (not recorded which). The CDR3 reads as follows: CASSFIPSGSGETQYF.